The 10 T cell receptor beta chains below all came from one sample that was sequenced in a study of blood T cells in healthy people across ages. A sample-barcoded 5' primer and a J-beta primer mix were used in a second PCR of roughly 7 to 11 cycles. TCRdb called the 5' RACE reads again in MiXCR, with one record for every CDR3 protein. The repertoire holds 800,000 to 950,000 distinct CDR3 sequences, with 40% to 60% as singletons. Input material: blood. The receptors shown here come from a man aged 25-45 years in good health.

The chain combines TRBV6-2 or TRBV6-3 with TRBJ2-3, with 10 bases identical to TRBD2. The CDR3 runs to 17 residues. Trimming took 5 bases from V and 0 from J; bases not matched to a gene: 8. Germline assignment: CDR1 MNHEY and CDR2 SVGEGT. The CDR3 coding sequence is TGTGCCAGCAGTGGCCTGAGCGGGGGGGCTAGCACAGATACGCAGTATTTT. This translates into CASSGLSGGASTDTQYF.

This chain connects TRBV6-5 to TRBJ1-4; 9 nucleotides align to TRBD1. This CDR3 is built from 16 residues. With 4 bases clipped from V and 7 bases from J, the junction kept 10 bases outside the gene matches. The germline V gene encodes CDR1 MNHEY and CDR2 SVGAGI. CDR3 sequence: CASSSVQGALFEKLFF. DNA of the CDR3: TGTGCCAGCAGTTCGGTACAGGGGGCCTTATTTGAAAAACTGTTTTTT.

This rearrangement joins TRBV9 to TRBJ1-1, with 8 bases fitting TRBD1. Germline loops: CDR1 SGDLS, CDR2 YYNGEE. The length of the CDR3 is 15 residues. With 4 bases clipped from V and 9 bases from J, the junction kept 14 bases outside the gene matches. CDR3 protein: CASSNSTDRVGKAFF. The CDR3 DNA reads as TGTGCCAGCAGCAATTCGACGGACAGGGTTGGGAAAGCTTTCTTT.

The table lists this clonotype with a few counts. A much larger clonotype is one base distant, so this may be a read error. The chain recombines TRBV15 with TRBJ2-5; D is uncertain. CDR1 is LNHNV and CDR2 is YYDKDF in the germline V gene (reference sequence). With 5 bases removed from V and 11 bases from J, the gap between germline ends came to 21 bases. This CDR3 is 14 amino acids long. CDR3: CATSDPQGYNEQYF. CDR3 nucleotide sequence: TGTGCCACCAGCGACCCACAAGGCTACAATGAGCAGTACTTC.

This clonotype was seen once. The J gene is TRBJ2-7, the V gene TRBV20-1, with D unclear. The J call is uncertain, as TRBJ2-5 better fits the DNA end. The length of the CDR3 is 13 residues. Looked up from germline, CDR1 is DFQATT and CDR2 is SNEGSKA (reference sequence). The DNA for the CDR3 is TGCAGTGCTGAATCAGTGGGCTCCAAGACCCAGTACTTC. It specifies CSAESVGSKTQYF.

The V call is TRBV6-6, the J call TRBJ2-5; no firm D call. The J call may be wrong; the DNA end is better matched by TRBJ2-7. Germline lookup yields CDR1 MNHNY and CDR2 SVGAGI (reference sequence). The CDR3 sequence is 17 residues long. CDR3 residues: CASSHFPATISSYEQYF. The CDR3 DNA reads as TGTGCCAGCAGTCACTTCCCGGCGACAATAAGCTCCTACGAGCAGTACTTC.

DNA of the CDR3: TGCGCCAGCAGCCGGGACAGGGCCCAGTTGGATACGCAGTATTTT. Its protein product is CASSRDRAQLDTQYF. This chain uses TRBV5-1 with TRBJ2-3; 9 nucleotides line up with TRBD1. This CDR3 has 15 amino acids. Germline V lookup: CDR1 SGHRS, CDR2 YFSETQ. V shed 4 bases, J shed 6 bases, and the junction held 9 bases outside the gene matches.

The rearrangement uses TRBV12-3 or TRBV12-4 and TRBJ2-1, with 9 positions matching TRBD1. The CDR3 runs to 15 residues. V gave up 3 bases and J gave up 7 bases; unmatched junction bases: 7. The CDR3 DNA reads TGTGCCAGCAGTTTCGGGACAGGGAATAGTAATGAGCAGTTCTTC. It codes for CASSFGTGNSNEQFF.

This clonotype was picked up one time. The genes are TRBV20-1 and TRBJ1-2; 11 nucleotides match TRBD1. There are 14 residues in the CDR3. V lost 6 bases to trimming and J lost 8 bases; unmatched junction nucleotides: 11. Germline V gene sequence: CDR1 DFQATT, CDR2 SNEGSKA (reference sequence). The CDR3 is CSAGIGQGARGYTF. CDR3 DNA sequence: TGCAGTGCGGGGATAGGACAGGGGGCTAGGGGCTACACCTTC.

J is TRBJ2-1 and V is TRBV24-1; TRBD1 matches at 7 bases. This CDR3 is 15 amino acids long. From germline, CDR1 is KGHDR and CDR2 SFDVKD. The trim removed 0 bases at V and 8 bases at J, leaving 6 bases unmatched. CDR3 residues: CATSDLRQGEYEQFF. CDR3 DNA sequence: TGTGCCACCAGTGATTTGCGGCAGGGGGAGTATGAGCAGTTCTTC.